This T cell receptor (beta chain) originates from a study of cytomegalovirus exposure and HLA in healthy donors. PCR used 60 Vbeta primers and 13 Jbeta primers. Sequenced by immunoSEQ multiplex PCR; TCRdb stores in-frame clones only, minus some. The repertoire includes approximately 170,000 clones, 75% to 90% of them detected once, and 1.2% sits in the top ten. Regarding the study as a whole: Earlier analysis yielded a pattern in which most TCR beta V segments were productive about 90% or about 30% of the time. While the bulk of TCR sequences proved rare, some public TCRs turned up in many donors. In a later analysis, TCR beta V- and J-gene trimming was associated with a missense DCLRE1C variant.

Likely unrecorded immune exposures existed in these nominally healthy donors. Concerning this clone itself: Its specificity is not known.

The sample was PBMCs. This sequence originates from a boy between 2 and 15 years old in good health and CMV-seronegative.

The CDR3 spells CASSVGQGGEKLFF. The CDR3 DNA sequence: TGTGCCAGCAGCGTAGGACAGGGAGGTGAAAAACTGTTTTTT. V usage is TRBV9 and J usage is TRBJ1-4, with 7 bases identical to TRBD1. The germline V gene has CDR1 SGDLS and CDR2 YYNGEE. V lost 0 bases and J lost 7; bases outside the gene matches: 3. The CDR3 has 14 residues.